This paragraph covers one TCR beta chain sequence. The authors ran a second PCR of 7 to 11 cycles using a sample-barcoded 5' primer and a J-beta primer mix. Tagging of each cDNA molecule was performed by a template-switch adaptor with 12 random nucleotides. At least 3 million CDR3-containing paired-end reads were obtained per sample. TCRdb itself ran the 5' RACE reads through MiXCR, one entry per CDR3 protein. The sample yields about 1.8 million distinct CDR3 sequences, around 50% seen once. Germline CDR1 SGHTA, CDR2 FQGNSA. Trimming cost V 5 bases and J 6 bases; bases outside gene matches: 9. This CDR3 is 14 amino acids long. This sample was included in a study of blood T cells in healthy people across ages. On the study more broadly: Capture by template switching was about one barcoded beta molecule per two T cells.

What was sequenced was blood. This chain connects TRBV7-2 to TRBJ1-2; 7 bases are shared with TRBD1. The TCR originated in a woman aged 40 to 55 in good health. The CDR3 loop reads CASSPTGDLNGYTF. The CDR3 coding sequence is TGTGCCAGCAGCCCCACAGGGGATCTCAATGGCTACACCTTC. The full variable domain, its missing parts supplied by reference TRBV7-2 and TRBJ1-2, is GAGVSQSPSNKVTEKGKDVELRCDPISGHTALYWYRQSLGQGLEFLIYFQGNSAPDKSGLPSDRFSAERTGGSVSTLTIQRTQQEDSAVYLCASSPTGDLNGYTFGSGTRLTVV.